This T cell receptor beta chain was retrieved from a study of cytomegalovirus exposure and HLA in healthy donors. The CDR3 runs to 14 residues. V dropped 3 bases and J dropped 3 bases, with 10 bases sitting between them. Germline V gene sequence: CDR1 SEHNR, CDR2 FQNEAQ (reference sequence). Clones were sequenced by immunoSEQ multiplex PCR, and TCRdb holds only the in-frame ones, with some missing. Here the sample spans 120,000 to 150,000 clones, approximately 84% being singletons. Sequencing was carried out using PBMCs. This TCR was recovered from a woman aged 30 to 39 in good health and CMV-seronegative. The chain couples TRBV7-9 to TRBJ2-3, with D possibly TRBD1 on 6 matching bases. Here the CDR3 reads CASSLHQGTDTQYF. The CDR3 region has the DNA TGTGCCAGCAGCTTGCATCAGGGGACAGATACGCAGTATTTT.